The entry below describes one T cell receptor (beta chain). The sample comes from a study of blood T cell repertoires in COVID-19. Across the whole study: Sites across the United States, Italy and Spain contributed samples from acute and convalescent COVID-19. The cDNA or gDNA used as material had been derived from T cells, B-cell-depleted T cells, or PBMCs.

The authors' processing: Nucleated cell number was recorded as an estimate derived from reference gene primer amplification. Some clones are missing from TCRdb's copy, which holds only in-frame ones; the method was immunoSEQ multiplex PCR. Clonal size and the V and J genes are those of that table, whereas D and trimming came from the DNA. The table includes about 240,000 clones, around 86% detected once. The sequence came from a woman in her fifties or sixties with active or convalescent COVID-19. Material for sequencing was peripheral blood.

CDR3 sequence: CASDAGTYNEQFF. CDR3 bases: TGTGCCAGCGACGCCGGGACCTACAATGAGCAGTTCTTC. The chain carries TRBV7-9 and TRBJ2-1; D perhaps matches TRBD2 (5 bases). The V end lost 8 bases, the J end lost 2 bases, and 10 bases lay between the germline ends. This CDR3 region has 13 residues. Germline CDR1 is SEHNR and CDR2 is FQNEAQ (reference sequence).